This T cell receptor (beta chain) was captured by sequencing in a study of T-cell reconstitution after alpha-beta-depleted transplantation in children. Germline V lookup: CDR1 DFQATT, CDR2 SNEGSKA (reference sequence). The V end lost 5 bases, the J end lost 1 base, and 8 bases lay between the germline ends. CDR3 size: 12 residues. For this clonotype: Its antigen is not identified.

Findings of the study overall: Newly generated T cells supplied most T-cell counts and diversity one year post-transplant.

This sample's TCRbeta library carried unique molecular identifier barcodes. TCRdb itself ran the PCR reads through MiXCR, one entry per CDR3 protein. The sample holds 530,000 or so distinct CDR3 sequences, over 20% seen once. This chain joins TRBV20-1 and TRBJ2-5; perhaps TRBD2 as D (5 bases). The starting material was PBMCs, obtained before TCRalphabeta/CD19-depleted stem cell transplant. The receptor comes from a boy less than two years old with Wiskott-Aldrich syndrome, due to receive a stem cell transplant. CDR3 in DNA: TGCAGTGCTGCCCGGGGCCAAGAGACCCAGTACTTC. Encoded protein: CSAARGQETQYF.